These 10 T cell receptor beta chains were sequenced from one sample in a study of T cells in Graves' hyperthyroidism and ophthalmopathy. The investigators amplified TCR beta CDR3 regions from RNA transcripts. The primer set for the first-round RT-PCR of the TCR CDR3 was HTBI. Using its own MiXCR run on the multiplex PCR reads, TCRdb lists one record per CDR3 protein. The sample shows about 360,000 distinct CDR3 sequences, roughly 13% of them seen only once. The sample taken for sequencing was blood. These TCRs come from a man aged 30 to 45 with Graves' hyperthyroidism that later progressed to Graves' ophthalmopathy.

This clonotype has more than one count but fewer than ten. The gene calls are TRBV10-2 and TRBJ1-6; D remains ambiguous. CDR1 and CDR2 from the germline V gene are WSHSY and SAAADI. Deletions cut 7 bases from V and 5 bases from J, with 12 bases between. The CDR3 runs to 14 residues. The CDR3 DNA follows: TGCGCCAGCAAAAGTACGGGAGATAATTCACCCCTCCACTTT. Its translation: CASKSTGDNSPLHF.

The chain is built from TRBV7-3 and TRBJ1-1; possible D gene TRBD1, 5 bases. V was pared by 5 bases and J by 4 bases, with 11 bases between. Germline CDR1 is SGHTA and CDR2 is FQGTGA. The length of the CDR3 is 13 residues. CDR3 residues: CASSPSGGTEAFF. CDR3 DNA sequence: TGTGCCAGCAGCCCCTCGGGGGGCACTGAAGCTTTCTTT. Variable domain in full (rest from reference TRBV7-3 and TRBJ1-1): GAGVSQTPSNKVTEKGKYVELRCDPISGHTALYWYRQSLGQGPEFLIYFQGTGAADDSGLPNDRFFAVRPEGSVSTLKIQRTERGDSAVYLCASSPSGGTEAFFGQGTRLTVV.

The table lists this clonotype with a few counts. The chain recombines TRBV6-1 with TRBJ1-5; 7 bases are shared with TRBD1. Looked up from germline, CDR1 is MNHNS and CDR2 is SASEGT. The CDR3 consists of 14 residues. V lost 2 bases and J lost 5; bases outside the gene matches: 3. The CDR3 here is CASSEWDRDQPQHF. Written as DNA, the CDR3 is TGTGCCAGCAGTGAATGGGACAGAGATCAGCCCCAGCATTTT.

This clonotype was observed a few times. The rearrangement links TRBV7-9 to TRBJ2-1; the D gene could be TRBD1 or TRBD2 (5 bases each). CDR3 length equals 14 residues. Germline CDR1 and CDR2: SEHNR and FQNEAQ (reference sequence). Trimming shortened V by 3 bases and J by 7 bases, and 13 bases separated the two germline ends. The CDR3 DNA sequence: TGTGCCAGCAGCTTGAGGGGATTTATGAATGAGCAGTTCTTC. Protein product: CASSLRGFMNEQFF.

This clonotype was seen more than once but under ten times. The chain has TRBV3-1 and TRBJ2-4; 8 nucleotides align to TRBD2. CDR3 length: 16 residues. The junction had 10 bases not matched to a gene; V was cut back by 4 bases and J by 5 bases. Germline V lookup: CDR1 LGHDT, CDR2 YNNKEL (reference sequence). CDR3 loop: CASSRYDGGAENIQYF. In nucleotides, the CDR3 is TGTGCCAGCAGCCGTTACGACGGGGGGGCCGAAAACATTCAGTACTTC.

This chain joins TRBV14 and TRBJ1-1; no clear D. Germline lookup yields CDR1 SGHDN and CDR2 FVKESK. V shed 3 bases and J shed 11 bases, with 13 bases lying between them. CDR3 length: 12 amino acids. The CDR3 spells CASSQDGFAAFF. The CDR3 region has the DNA TGTGCCAGCAGCCAGGACGGGTTTGCGGCTTTCTTT.

V gene TRBV30 combines with J gene TRBJ2-3, with TRBD2 matching 7 bases. CDR1 and CDR2 (germline): GTSNPN, SVGIG (reference sequence). CDR3 length equals 13 residues. In nucleotides, the CDR3 is TGTGCACAGCGGGGCGCCGGCACAGATACGCAGTATTTT. It is translated as CAQRGAGTDTQYF.

The chain combines TRBV5-1 with TRBJ2-1; D is undetermined. The CDR3 is 16 amino acids. Germline CDR1 reads SGHRS; CDR2 reads YFSETQ. The V gene lost 0 bases and the J gene lost 0 bases, with 10 bases spanning the gap. CDR3 in DNA: TGCGCCAGCAGCTTGGCTACATCCAGCTCCTACAATGAGCAGTTCTTC. The encoded protein is CASSLATSSSYNEQFF.

With respect to this clonotype: One end of the junction varies from germline; a read error may be responsible. V usage is TRBV12-3 or TRBV12-4 and J usage is TRBJ2-7; maybe TRBD1 (6 bases). This CDR3 comprises 14 residues. Here the CDR3 reads CAGSLQGGGYEQYF. For the CDR3, the DNA is TGTGCCGGCAGTTTACAGGGTGGTGGCTACGAGCAGTACTTC.

This clonotype was observed many times. CDR3 nucleotides: TGTGCCAGCAGACTTCAGGGGAATTCACCCCTCCACTTT. Amino acid sequence: CASRLQGNSPLHF. The chain recombines TRBV11-2 with TRBJ1-6; D possibly corresponds to TRBD1 (6 bases). The CDR3 contains 13 residues. V shed 6 bases and J shed 7 bases, with 10 bases lying between them. The germline V gene encodes CDR1 SGHAT and CDR2 FQNNGV.